This paragraph covers one T cell receptor (beta chain) sequence. Antigen: not known. This specimen comes from a study of neurological immune-mediated disorders. Study-wide findings and caveats: No CDR3 amino acid sequences recurred among expanded clones across subjects, suggesting private repertoires in all groups. The most TCR clonal expansion was seen in HTLV-1-associated myelopathy, whereas the least was seen in multiple sclerosis, below the level in healthy controls.

Sequencing runs each yielded over 170 million TCR-beta sequences from 15-18 subjects. TCRdb re-called the 5' RACE reads through MiXCR, storing one row per CDR3 protein. The sample lists roughly 75,000 distinct CDR3 sequences; roughly an eighth were seen once. Time point described: longitudinal time-point 1 (baseline). The V gene lost 2 bases and the J gene lost 6 bases, with 11 bases spanning the gap. The length of the CDR3 is 14 residues. This receptor was taken from a female donor with HTLV-1-associated myelopathy (HAM/TSP). Input material: PBMCs. This sequence joins TRBV12-3 or TRBV12-4 and TRBJ2-1, with D perhaps TRBD2 (6 bases). DNA of the CDR3: TGTGCCAGCAGTTTAATGGGACTTCCCAATGAGCAGTTCTTC. Translation: CASSLMGLPNEQFF.